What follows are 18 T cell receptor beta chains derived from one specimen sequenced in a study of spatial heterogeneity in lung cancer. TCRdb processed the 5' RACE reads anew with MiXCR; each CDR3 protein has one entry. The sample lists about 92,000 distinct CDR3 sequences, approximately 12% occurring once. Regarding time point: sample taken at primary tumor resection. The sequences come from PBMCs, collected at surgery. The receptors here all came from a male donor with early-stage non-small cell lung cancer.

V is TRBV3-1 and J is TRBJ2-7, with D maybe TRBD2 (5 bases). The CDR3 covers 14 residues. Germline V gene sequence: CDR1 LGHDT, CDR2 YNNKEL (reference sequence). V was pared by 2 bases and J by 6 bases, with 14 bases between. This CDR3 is CASSQNGVGSEQYF. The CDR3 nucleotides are TGTGCCAGCAGCCAAAACGGGGTGGGAAGCGAGCAGTACTTC.

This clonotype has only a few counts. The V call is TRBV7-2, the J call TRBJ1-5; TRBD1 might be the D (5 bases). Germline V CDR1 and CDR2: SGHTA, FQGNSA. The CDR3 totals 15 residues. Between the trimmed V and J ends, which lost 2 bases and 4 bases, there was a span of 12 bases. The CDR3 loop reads CASSLTGNRNQPQHF. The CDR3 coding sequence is TGTGCCAGCAGCTTAACAGGAAATAGGAATCAGCCCCAGCATTTT.

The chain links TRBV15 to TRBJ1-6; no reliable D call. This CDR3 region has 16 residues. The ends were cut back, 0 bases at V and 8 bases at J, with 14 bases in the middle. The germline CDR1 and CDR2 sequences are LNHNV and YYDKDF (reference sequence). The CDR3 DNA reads TGTGCCACCAGCAGAGATCGACGGGGTATAGATTCACCCCTCCACTTT. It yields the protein CATSRDRRGIDSPLHF. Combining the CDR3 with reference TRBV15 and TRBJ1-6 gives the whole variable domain DAMVIQNPRYQVTQFGKPVTLSCSQTLNHNVMYWYQQKSSQAPKLLFHYYDKDFNNEADTPDNFQSRRPNTSFCFLDIRSPGLGDTAMYLCATSRDRRGIDSPLHFGNGTRLTVT.

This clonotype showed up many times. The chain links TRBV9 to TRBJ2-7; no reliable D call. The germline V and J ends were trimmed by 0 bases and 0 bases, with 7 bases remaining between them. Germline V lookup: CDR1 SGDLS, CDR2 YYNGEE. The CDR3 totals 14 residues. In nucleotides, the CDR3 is TGTGCCAGCAGCGTAGAAGTCAGCTCCTACGAGCAGTACTTC. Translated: CASSVEVSSYEQYF.

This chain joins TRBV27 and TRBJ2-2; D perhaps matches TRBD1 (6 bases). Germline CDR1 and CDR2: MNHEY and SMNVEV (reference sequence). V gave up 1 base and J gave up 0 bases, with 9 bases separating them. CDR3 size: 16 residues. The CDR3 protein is CASSLYGGSNTGELFF. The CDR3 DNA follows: TGTGCCAGCAGTTTATATGGGGGCTCGAACACCGGGGAGCTGTTTTTT.

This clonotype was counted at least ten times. As DNA, the CDR3 is TGCAGCGTTCGGACAGGGGGCTTCTACGAGCAGTACTTC. This codes for CSVRTGGFYEQYF. The gene calls are TRBV29-1 and TRBJ2-7; the match to TRBD1 covers 11 bases. Germline trimming cut 5 bases from V and 3 bases from J; bases unmatched to any gene: 3. CDR3 length: 13 residues. Germline V gives CDR1 SQVTM, CDR2 ANQGSEA.

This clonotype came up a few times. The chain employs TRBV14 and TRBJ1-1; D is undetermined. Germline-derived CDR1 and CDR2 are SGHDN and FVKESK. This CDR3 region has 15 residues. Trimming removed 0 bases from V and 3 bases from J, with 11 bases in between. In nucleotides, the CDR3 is TGTGCCAGCAGCCAAGAAACGGGGAGTTACACTGAAGCTTTCTTT. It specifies CASSQETGSYTEAFF.

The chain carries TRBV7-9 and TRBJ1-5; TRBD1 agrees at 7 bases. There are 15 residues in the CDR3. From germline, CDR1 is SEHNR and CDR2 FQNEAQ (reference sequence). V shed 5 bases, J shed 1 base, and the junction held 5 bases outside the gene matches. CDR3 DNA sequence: TGTGCCAGCAGCGCAGGACAGGAGAGCAATCAGCCCCAGCATTTT. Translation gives CASSAGQESNQPQHF.

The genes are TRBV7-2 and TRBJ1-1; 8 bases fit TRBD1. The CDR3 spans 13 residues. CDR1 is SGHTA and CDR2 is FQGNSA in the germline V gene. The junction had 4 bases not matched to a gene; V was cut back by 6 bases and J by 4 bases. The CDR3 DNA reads TGTGCCAGCAGTTCTGGACAGGGCACTGAAGCTTTCTTT. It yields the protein CASSSGQGTEAFF.

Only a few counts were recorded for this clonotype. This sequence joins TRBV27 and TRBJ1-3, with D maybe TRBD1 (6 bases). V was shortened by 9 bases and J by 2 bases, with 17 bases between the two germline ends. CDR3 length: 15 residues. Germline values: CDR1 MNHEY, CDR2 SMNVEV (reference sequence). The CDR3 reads CASGVSRTAGNTIYF. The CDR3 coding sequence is TGTGCCAGTGGGGTCTCGAGGACAGCTGGAAACACCATATATTTT.

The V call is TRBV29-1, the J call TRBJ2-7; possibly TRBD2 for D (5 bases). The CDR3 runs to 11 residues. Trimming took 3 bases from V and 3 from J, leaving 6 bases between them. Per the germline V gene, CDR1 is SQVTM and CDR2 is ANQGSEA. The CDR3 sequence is CSVDAGYEQYF. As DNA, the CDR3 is TGCAGCGTTGATGCGGGCTACGAGCAGTACTTC.

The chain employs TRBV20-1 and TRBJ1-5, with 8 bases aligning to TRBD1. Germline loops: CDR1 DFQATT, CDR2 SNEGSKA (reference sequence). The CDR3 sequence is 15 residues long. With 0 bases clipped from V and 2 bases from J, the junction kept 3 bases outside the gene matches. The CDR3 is CSARDQGAGNQPQHF. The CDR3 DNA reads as TGCAGTGCTAGAGACCAGGGGGCGGGCAATCAGCCCCAGCATTTT.

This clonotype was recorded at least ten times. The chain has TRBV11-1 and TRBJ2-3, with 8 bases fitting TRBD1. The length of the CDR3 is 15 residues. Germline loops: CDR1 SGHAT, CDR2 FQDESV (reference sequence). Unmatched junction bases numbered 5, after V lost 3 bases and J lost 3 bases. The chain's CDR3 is CASSFSDRATDTQYF. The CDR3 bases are TGTGCCAGCAGCTTTTCGGACAGGGCTACAGATACGCAGTATTTT.

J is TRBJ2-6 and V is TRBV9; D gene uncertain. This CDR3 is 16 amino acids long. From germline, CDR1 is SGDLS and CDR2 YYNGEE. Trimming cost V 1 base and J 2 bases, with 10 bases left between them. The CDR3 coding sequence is TGTGCCAGCAGCGTACGGTCCGTGGCTGGGGCCAACGTCCTGACTTTC. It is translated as CASSVRSVAGANVLTF.

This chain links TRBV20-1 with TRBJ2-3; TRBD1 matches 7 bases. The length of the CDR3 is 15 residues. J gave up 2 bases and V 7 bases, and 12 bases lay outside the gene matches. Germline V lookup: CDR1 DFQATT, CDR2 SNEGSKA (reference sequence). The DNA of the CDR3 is TGCAGTGGTCCTCAGACAGGGTCCCCCACAGATACGCAGTATTTT. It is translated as CSGPQTGSPTDTQYF.

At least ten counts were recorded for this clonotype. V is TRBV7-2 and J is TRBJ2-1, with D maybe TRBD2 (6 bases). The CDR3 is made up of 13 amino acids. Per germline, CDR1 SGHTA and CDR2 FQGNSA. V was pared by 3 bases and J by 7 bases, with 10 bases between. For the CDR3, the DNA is TGTGCCAGCAGCTTTACGGGACTTAATGAGCAGTTCTTC. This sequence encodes CASSFTGLNEQFF.

CDR3 residues: CASSPTPGIERESEQFF. CDR3 DNA: TGTGCCAGCAGTCCCACACCCGGAATCGAGCGGGAAAGTGAGCAGTTCTTC. The chain has TRBV27 and TRBJ2-1; 7 bases line up with TRBD2. Germline assignment: CDR1 MNHEY and CDR2 SMNVEV (reference sequence). V gave up 5 bases and J gave up 9 bases; unmatched junction bases: 19. The length of the CDR3 is 17 residues.

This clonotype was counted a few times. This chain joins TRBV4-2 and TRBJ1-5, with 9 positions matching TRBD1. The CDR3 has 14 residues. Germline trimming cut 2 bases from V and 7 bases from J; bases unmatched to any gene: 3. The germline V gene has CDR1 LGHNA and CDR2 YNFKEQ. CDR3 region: CASSQTGGRQPQHF. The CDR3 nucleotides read TGTGCCAGCAGCCAAACAGGGGGCAGGCAGCCCCAGCATTTT.